This entry lists 6 T cell receptor beta chains sequenced from one sample in a study of T cell responses to AZD1222 COVID-19 vaccine. The repertoire was sequenced with immunoSEQ multiplex PCR; TCRdb's copy has only in-frame clones and lacks some. The repertoire includes some 200,000 clones, approximately 89% of them detected once, and 3% to 4% sits in the top ten. The material was peripheral blood, obtained 28 days after the second AZD1222 dose. The receptors were sampled from an adult who received the AZD1222 COVID-19 vaccine.

The V call is TRBV5-1, the J call TRBJ2-7, with 8 bases fitting TRBD2. CDR3 length equals 16 residues. Trimming removed 1 base from V and 6 bases from J; junction bases left unmatched: 12. The germline gives CDR1 SGHRS, CDR2 YFSETQ. The DNA for the CDR3 is TGCGCCAGCAGCTTGAGGTCGGGAGGGGGTATGCGCGAGCAGTACTTC. It specifies CASSLRSGGGMREQYF.

This sequence joins TRBV4-1 and TRBJ2-3, with D possibly called TRBD1 or TRBD2 (5 bases each). Per the germline V gene, CDR1 is MGHRA and CDR2 is YSYEKL. Trimming removed 1 base from V and 4 bases from J, with 15 bases in between. CDR3 size: 16 residues. DNA for the CDR3: TGCGCCAGCAGCCAAGGTACAACTAGAGGGGCAGATACGCAGTATTTT. It yields the protein CASSQGTTRGADTQYF.

This chain links TRBV4-1 with TRBJ2-3, with TRBD2 matching 9 bases. CDR1 and CDR2 from the germline V gene are MGHRA and YSYEKL. The CDR3 is made up of 16 amino acids. The V and J ends lost 0 bases and 1 base, in that order; junction bases with no gene match: 2. This chain's CDR3 is CASSQDRLAGTDTQYF. As DNA, the CDR3 is TGCGCCAGCAGCCAAGACAGACTAGCGGGCACAGATACGCAGTATTTT.

The chain couples TRBV30 to TRBJ1-1, with D perhaps TRBD1 (6 bases). The V gene lost 3 bases and the J gene lost 6 bases, with 11 bases spanning the gap. CDR1 is GTSNPN, CDR2 SVGIG, per germline (reference sequence). The length of the CDR3 is 12 residues. The CDR3 protein is CAWSQEGAEAFF. The CDR3 bases are TGTGCCTGGAGCCAGGAGGGGGCTGAAGCTTTCTTT. Full variable domain (rest looked up from reference TRBV30 and TRBJ1-1): SQTIHQWPATLVQPVGSPLSLECTVEGTSNPNLYWYRQAAGRGLQLLFYSVGIGQISSEVPQNLSASRPQDRQFILSSKKLLLSDSGFYLCAWSQEGAEAFFGQGTRLTVV.

The rearrangement links TRBV6-1 to TRBJ2-1; D might be TRBD1 (5 bases). The CDR3 runs to 14 residues. Trimming stripped 3 bases from V and 2 bases from J, with 8 bases between. Germline CDR1 and CDR2: MNHNS and SASEGT. This CDR3 is CASSEQGAYNEQFF. The DNA of the CDR3 is TGTGCCAGCAGTGAGCAGGGTGCCTACAATGAGCAGTTCTTC.

There are a few counts of this clone. This chain joins TRBV9 and TRBJ2-5; D is tentatively TRBD1 or TRBD2 (5 bases each). V was pared by 8 bases and J by 1 base, with 9 bases between. The CDR3 runs 12 residues. Germline V gene sequence: CDR1 SGDLS, CDR2 YYNGEE. The CDR3 here is CASGGLQETQYF. The DNA of the CDR3 is TGTGCCAGTGGGGGTCTCCAAGAGACCCAGTACTTC.